Below, 9 T cell receptor beta chains from the same sample are listed, as sequenced in a study of control samples from healthy donors and cancer patients. Profiled with immunoSEQ multiplex PCR; TCRdb holds only in-frame clones, not every one. This table holds under 450,000 clones, 75% to 95% found once. Sequencing used PBMCs. These receptors were obtained from a man between 35 and 55 years old with head and neck cancer.

Of note for this clone: Other DNA sequences in this sample translate to the same CDR3. The chain recombines TRBV18 with TRBJ1-1; D not certain. The CDR3 covers 12 residues. V was cut by 6 bases and J by 1 base, with 6 bases left in between. Germline loops: CDR1 KGHSH, CDR2 LQKENI. CDR3 nucleotides: TGTGCCAGCTCCCCCGGGAACACTGAAGCTTTCTTT. This translates into CASSPGNTEAFF.

About this clone itself: Other DNA sequences in this specimen translate into the identical CDR3. V gene TRBV11-2 combines with J gene TRBJ2-5; the match to TRBD1 covers 10 bases. This CDR3 is built from 15 residues. The V segment lost 5 bases and the J segment 5 bases; nucleotides outside the gene matches: 8. CDR1 is SGHAT, CDR2 FQNNGV, per germline. DNA for the CDR3: TGTGCCAGCAGCGCGAGGACAGGGGGGCGGGAGACCCAGTACTTC. Translation: CASSARTGGRETQYF.

CDR3 region: CASSQELQGIGLKQPQHF. CDR3 sequence (DNA): TGCGCCAGCAGCCAAGAGCTACAGGGTATTGGTTTGAAACAGCCCCAGCATTTT. V gene TRBV4-1 combines with J gene TRBJ1-5; the D gene is possibly TRBD1 (6 bases). Germline CDR1 is MGHRA and CDR2 is YSYEKL. CDR3 length: 18 amino acids. V lost 0 bases and J lost 7, with 22 bases in between.

The chain joins TRBV6-1 to TRBJ1-3, with a possible D match to TRBD1 (5 bases). The CDR3 totals 18 residues. With 3 bases removed from V and 4 bases from J, the gap between germline ends came to 22 bases. Germline V CDR1 and CDR2: MNHNS, SASEGT. The CDR3: CASSDLRPSGTDGNTIYF. As DNA, the CDR3 is TGTGCCAGCAGTGATCTCCGCCCTTCCGGGACCGACGGAAACACCATATATTTT.

The chain employs TRBV5-4 and TRBJ2-7, with 7 bases matching TRBD1. J lost 4 bases, V lost 0 bases, and 10 bases had no gene match. Germline CDR1 is SGHNT and CDR2 is YYREEE (reference sequence). CDR3 size: 16 residues. CDR3 DNA: TGTGCCAGCAGCTTGGGACAGGGCGCTGCTGGGTACGAGCAGTACTTC. Residues: CASSLGQGAAGYEQYF.

The genes are TRBV18 and TRBJ1-2, with TRBD1 identical over 7 bases. Germline CDR1 KGHSH, CDR2 LQKENI. The CDR3 extends over 15 amino acids. J lost 0 bases, V lost 0 bases, and 1 base had no gene match. The CDR3 region has the DNA TGTGCCAGCTCACCACCACAGGGGTCTAACTATGGCTACACCTTC. As protein: CASSPPQGSNYGYTF.

J is TRBJ2-1 and V is TRBV28; 7 bases are a match to TRBD2. From germline, CDR1 is MDHEN and CDR2 SYDVKM. The CDR3 loop spans 17 amino acids. V dropped 8 bases and J dropped 0; count of bases not matched to a gene: 13. The CDR3 coding sequence is TGTGCCAGCTGTAGTGAGCGGGACCTCCTCTCCTACAATGAGCAGTTCTTC. This translates into CASCSERDLLSYNEQFF.

The chain recombines TRBV9 with TRBJ2-3; the match to TRBD2 covers 10 bases. The CDR3 covers 17 residues. Germline values: CDR1 SGDLS, CDR2 YYNGEE. Trimming at V came to 3 bases and at J to 3 bases, leaving 10 bases not matched to a gene. The CDR3 nucleotides are TGTGCCAGCAGCGCCTTGCCCGGGACTAGCGTAACAGATACGCAGTATTTT. It is translated as CASSALPGTSVTDTQYF.

The V gene is TRBV15, the J gene TRBJ1-4, with D tentatively TRBD1 (5 bases). CDR3 length: 15 amino acids. Looked up from germline, CDR1 is LNHNV and CDR2 is YYDKDF (reference sequence). V was shortened by 1 base and J by 1 base, with 7 bases between the two germline ends. CDR3 amino acids: CATSRGQLTNEKLFF. The DNA of the CDR3 is TGTGCCACCAGCAGAGGACAGCTAACTAATGAAAAACTGTTTTTT.